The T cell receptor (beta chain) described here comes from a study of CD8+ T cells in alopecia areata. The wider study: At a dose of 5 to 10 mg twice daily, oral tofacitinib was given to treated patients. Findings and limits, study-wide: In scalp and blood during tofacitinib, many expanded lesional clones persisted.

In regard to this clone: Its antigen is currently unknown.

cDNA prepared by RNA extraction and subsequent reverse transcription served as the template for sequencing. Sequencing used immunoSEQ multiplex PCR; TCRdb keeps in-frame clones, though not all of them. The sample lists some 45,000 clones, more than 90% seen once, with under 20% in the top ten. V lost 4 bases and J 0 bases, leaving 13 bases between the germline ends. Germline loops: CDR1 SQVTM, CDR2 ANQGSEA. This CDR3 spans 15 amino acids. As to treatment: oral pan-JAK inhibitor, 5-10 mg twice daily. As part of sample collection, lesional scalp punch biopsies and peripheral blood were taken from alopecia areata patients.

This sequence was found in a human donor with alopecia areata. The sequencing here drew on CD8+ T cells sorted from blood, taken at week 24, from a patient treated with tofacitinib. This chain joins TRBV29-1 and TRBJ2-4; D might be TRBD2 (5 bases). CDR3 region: CSVVDGELAKNIQYF. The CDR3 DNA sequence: TGCAGCGTTGTGGACGGGGAATTAGCCAAAAACATTCAGTACTTC.